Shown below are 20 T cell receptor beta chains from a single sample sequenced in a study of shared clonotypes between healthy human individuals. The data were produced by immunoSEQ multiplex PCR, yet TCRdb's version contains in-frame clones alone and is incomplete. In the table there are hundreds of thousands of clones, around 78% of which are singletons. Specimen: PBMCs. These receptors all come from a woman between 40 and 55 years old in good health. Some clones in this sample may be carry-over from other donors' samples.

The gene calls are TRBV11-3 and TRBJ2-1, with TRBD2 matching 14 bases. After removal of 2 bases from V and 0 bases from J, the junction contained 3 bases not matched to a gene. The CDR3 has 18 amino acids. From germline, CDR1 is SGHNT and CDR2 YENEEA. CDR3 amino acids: CASSLTGLAGVSYNEQFF. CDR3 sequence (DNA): TGTGCCAGCAGCTTAACGGGACTAGCGGGGGTCTCCTACAATGAGCAGTTCTTC.

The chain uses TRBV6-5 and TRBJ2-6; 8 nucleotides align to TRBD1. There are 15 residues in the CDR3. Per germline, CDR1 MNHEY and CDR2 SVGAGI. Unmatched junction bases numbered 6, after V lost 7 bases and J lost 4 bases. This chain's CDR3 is CASNPDRAGANVLTF. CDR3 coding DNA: TGTGCCAGCAATCCGGACAGGGCGGGGGCCAACGTCCTGACTTTC.

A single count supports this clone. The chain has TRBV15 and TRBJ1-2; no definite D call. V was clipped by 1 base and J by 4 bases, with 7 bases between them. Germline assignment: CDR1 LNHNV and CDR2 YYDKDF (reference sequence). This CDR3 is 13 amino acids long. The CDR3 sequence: CATSRGEFYGYTF. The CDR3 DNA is TGTGCCACCAGCAGAGGGGAATTCTATGGCTACACCTTC.

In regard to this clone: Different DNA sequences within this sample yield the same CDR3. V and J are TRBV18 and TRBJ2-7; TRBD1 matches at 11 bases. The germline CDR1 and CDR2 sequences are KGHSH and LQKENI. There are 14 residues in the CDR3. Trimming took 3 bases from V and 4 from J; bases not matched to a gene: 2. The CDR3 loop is CASSPGQGVYEQYF. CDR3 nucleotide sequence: TGTGCCAGCTCACCGGGACAGGGGGTATACGAGCAGTACTTC.

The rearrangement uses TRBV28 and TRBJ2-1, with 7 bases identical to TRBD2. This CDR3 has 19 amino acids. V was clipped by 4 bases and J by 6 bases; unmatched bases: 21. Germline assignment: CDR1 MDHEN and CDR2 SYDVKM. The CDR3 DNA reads TGTGCCAGCAGTTACGGTTGGTACAGAGAGCGGGAAGGGGTCAATGAGCAGTTCTTC. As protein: CASSYGWYREREGVNEQFF.

CDR3 protein: CASSQTGGEQYF. The CDR3 DNA reads TGTGCCAGCAGCCAGACAGGGGGCGAGCAGTACTTC. The V gene is TRBV5-5, the J gene TRBJ2-7; the match to TRBD1 covers 9 bases. After removal of 4 bases from V and 6 bases from J, the junction contained 2 bases not matched to a gene. Germline V gives CDR1 SGHKS, CDR2 YYEKEE (reference sequence). The CDR3 sequence is 12 residues long.

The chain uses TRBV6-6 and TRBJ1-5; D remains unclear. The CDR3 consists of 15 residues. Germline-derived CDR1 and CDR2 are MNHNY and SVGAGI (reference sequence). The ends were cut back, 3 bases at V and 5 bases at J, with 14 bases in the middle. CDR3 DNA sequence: TGTGCCAGCAGTTATGAGGCCCTAGGCGATCAGCCCCAGCATTTT. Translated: CASSYEALGDQPQHF.

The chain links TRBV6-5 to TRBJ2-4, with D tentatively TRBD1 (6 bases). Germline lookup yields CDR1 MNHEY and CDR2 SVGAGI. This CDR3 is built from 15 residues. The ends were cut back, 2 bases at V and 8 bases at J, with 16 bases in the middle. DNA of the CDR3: TGTGCCAGCAGTTACCTGTCGGGCAGGGGTTACATTCAGTACTTC. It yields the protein CASSYLSGRGYIQYF.

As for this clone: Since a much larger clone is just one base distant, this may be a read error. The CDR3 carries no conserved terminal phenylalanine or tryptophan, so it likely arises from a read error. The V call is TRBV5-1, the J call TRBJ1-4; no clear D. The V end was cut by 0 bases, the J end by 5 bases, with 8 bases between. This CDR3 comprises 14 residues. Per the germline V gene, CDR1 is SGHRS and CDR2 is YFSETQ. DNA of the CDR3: TGCGCCAGCAGCTTGGCGGGCCAGAATGAAAAACTGTTTTCT. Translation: CASSLAGQNEKLFS.

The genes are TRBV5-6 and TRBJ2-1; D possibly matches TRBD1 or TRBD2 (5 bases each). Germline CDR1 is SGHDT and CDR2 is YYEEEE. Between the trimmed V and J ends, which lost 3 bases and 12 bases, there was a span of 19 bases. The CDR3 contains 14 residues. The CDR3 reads CASSYGATAGGQFF. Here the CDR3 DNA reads TGTGCCAGCAGCTACGGGGCCACAGCCGGTGGGCAGTTCTTC.

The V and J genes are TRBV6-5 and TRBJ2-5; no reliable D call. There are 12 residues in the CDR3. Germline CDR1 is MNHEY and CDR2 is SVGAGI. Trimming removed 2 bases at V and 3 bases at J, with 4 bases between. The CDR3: CASSYPKETQYF. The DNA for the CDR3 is TGTGCCAGCAGTTACCCGAAAGAGACCCAGTACTTC.

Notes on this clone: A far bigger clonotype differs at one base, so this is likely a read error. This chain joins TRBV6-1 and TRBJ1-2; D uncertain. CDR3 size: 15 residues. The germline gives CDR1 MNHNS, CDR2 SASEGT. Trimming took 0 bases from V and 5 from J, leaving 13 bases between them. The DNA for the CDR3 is TGTGCCAGCAGTGAAGCATCGACCAGCGGGTATGGCTACACCTTC. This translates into CASSEASTSGYGYTF.

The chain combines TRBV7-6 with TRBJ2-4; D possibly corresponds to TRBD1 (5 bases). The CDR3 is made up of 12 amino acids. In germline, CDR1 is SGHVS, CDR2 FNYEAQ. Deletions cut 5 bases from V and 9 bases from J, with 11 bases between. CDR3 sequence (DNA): TGTGCCAGCAGCCCCCAAAGGGGCATTCAGTACTTC. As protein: CASSPQRGIQYF. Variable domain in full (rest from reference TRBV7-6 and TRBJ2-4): GAGVSQSPRYKVTKRGQDVALRCDPISGHVSLYWYRQALGQGPEFLTYFNYEAQQDKSGLPNDRFSAERPEGSISTLTIQRTEQRDSAMYRCASSPQRGIQYFGAGTRLSVL.

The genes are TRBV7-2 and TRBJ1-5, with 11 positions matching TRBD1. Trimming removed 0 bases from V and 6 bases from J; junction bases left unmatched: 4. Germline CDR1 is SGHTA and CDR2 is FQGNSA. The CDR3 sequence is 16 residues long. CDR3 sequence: CASSLAGTGGGQPQHF. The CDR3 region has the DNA TGTGCCAGCAGCTTAGCCGGGACAGGGGGGGGTCAGCCCCAGCATTTT.

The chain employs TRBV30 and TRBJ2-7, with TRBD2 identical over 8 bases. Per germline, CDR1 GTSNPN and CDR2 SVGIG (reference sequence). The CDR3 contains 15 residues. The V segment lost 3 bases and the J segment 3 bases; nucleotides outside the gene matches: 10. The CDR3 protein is CAWSPTGGGVYEQYF. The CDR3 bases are TGTGCCTGGAGCCCCACGGGGGGGGGCGTCTACGAGCAGTACTTC.

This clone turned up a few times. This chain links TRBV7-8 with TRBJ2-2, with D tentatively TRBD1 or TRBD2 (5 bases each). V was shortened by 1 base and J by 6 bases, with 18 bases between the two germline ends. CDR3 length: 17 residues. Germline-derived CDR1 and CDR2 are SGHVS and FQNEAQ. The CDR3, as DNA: TGTGCCAGCAGCTTAGATGGGAGCAGGGCACTACCCGGGGAGCTGTTTTTT. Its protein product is CASSLDGSRALPGELFF.

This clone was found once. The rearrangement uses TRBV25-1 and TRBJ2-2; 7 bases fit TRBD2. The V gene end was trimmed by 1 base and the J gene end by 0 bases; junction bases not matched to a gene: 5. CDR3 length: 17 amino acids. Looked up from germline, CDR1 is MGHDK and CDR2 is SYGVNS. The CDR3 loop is CASSEWGGNANTGELFF. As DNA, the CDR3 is TGTGCCAGCAGTGAATGGGGGGGAAACGCGAACACCGGGGAGCTGTTTTTT.

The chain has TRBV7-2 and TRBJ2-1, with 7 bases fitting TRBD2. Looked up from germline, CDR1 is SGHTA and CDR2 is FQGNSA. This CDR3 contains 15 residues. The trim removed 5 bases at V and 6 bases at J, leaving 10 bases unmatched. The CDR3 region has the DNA TGTGCCAGCAGCCCCGGACTAGATTCAGCCAATGAGCAGTTCTTC. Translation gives CASSPGLDSANEQFF.

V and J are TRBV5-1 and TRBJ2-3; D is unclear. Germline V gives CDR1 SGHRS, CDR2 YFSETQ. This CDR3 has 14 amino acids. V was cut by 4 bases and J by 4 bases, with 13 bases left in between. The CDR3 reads CASSIGSEADTQYF. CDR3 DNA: TGCGCCAGCAGCATCGGGTCCGAGGCAGATACGCAGTATTTT.

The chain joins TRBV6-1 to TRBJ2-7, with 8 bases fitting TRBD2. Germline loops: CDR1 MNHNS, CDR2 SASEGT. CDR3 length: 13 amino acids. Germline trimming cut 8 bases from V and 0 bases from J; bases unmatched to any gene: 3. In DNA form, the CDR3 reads TGTGCCAGCGCGAGCGGGGGCTCCTACGAGCAGTACTTC. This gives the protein CASASGGSYEQYF.